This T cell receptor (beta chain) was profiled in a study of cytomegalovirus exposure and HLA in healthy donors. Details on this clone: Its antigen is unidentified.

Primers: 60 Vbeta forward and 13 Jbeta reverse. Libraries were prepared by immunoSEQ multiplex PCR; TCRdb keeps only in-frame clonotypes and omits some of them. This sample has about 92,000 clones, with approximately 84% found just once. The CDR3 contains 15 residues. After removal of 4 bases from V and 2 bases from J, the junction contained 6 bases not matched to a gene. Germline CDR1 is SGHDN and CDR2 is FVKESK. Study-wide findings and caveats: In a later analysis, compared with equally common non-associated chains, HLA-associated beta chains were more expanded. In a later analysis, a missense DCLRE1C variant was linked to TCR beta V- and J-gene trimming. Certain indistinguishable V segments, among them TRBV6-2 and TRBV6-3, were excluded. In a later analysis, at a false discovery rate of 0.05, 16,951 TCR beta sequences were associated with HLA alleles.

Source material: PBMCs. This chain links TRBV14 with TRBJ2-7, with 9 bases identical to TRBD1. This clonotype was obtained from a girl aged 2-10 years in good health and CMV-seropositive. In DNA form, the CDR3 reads TGTGCCAGCAGCCGCAACCGGGACAGGGCCTACGAGCAGTACTTC. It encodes CASSRNRDRAYEQYF. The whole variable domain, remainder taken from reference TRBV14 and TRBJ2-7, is EAGVTQFPSHSVIEKGQTVTLRCDPISGHDNLYWYRRVMGKEIKFLLHFVKESKQDESGMPNNRFLAERTGGTYSTLKVQPAELEDSGVYFCASSRNRDRAYEQYFGPGTRLTVT.